These 2 T cell receptor beta chains were sequenced from one sample in a study of post-analysis software for immune sequencing data. Findings and limits, study-wide: Controls showed lower frequencies than patients for 4 or 5 TRBV segments, and TRBV5-6, TRBV5-1 and TRBV20-1 were among these.

Unique molecular identifiers were present in the TCR beta cDNA libraries. Using its own MiXCR run on the PCR reads, TCRdb lists one record per CDR3 protein. This sample yields some 240,000 distinct CDR3 sequences, of which 30% to 45% are seen a single time; 4% to 6% belongs to the top ten. For these receptors, no antigen is known. The sample consisted of blood. The receptors were gathered from a girl aged 10-17 years with multiple sclerosis.

This clonotype has at least ten counts. The chain employs TRBV5-1 and TRBJ2-1; the D gene is possibly TRBD1 (6 bases). The CDR3 is 14 amino acids. Between the trimmed V and J ends, which lost 0 bases and 4 bases, there was a span of 8 bases. Germline V gene lookup returns CDR1 SGHRS and CDR2 YFSETQ. Here the CDR3 DNA reads TGCGCCAGCAGCTTGGGGACAGCTTACAATGAGCAGTTCTTC. Translation: CASSLGTAYNEQFF.

The chain employs TRBV12-3 or TRBV12-4 and TRBJ1-2, with 7 nucleotides matching TRBD1. This CDR3 region has 13 residues. With V trimmed by 6 bases and J by 6 bases, 7 bases remained unmatched. This chain's CDR3 is CASRDTGANGYTF. CDR3 in DNA: TGTGCCAGCAGAGATACAGGGGCTAATGGCTACACCTTC.